This T cell receptor (beta chain) was identified in a study of CD8+ T cells in alopecia areata. On the study more broadly: The drug, oral tofacitinib, was given to treated patients at 5 to 10 mg twice daily. The tofacitinib course ran for 6 to 18 months and was followed by 6 months off drug. The authors scored treated patients' severity by affected scalp percentage. General observations from the study: In scalp samples, resident alphabeta T cells of normal skin are also sequenced.

Details on this clone: Its antigen is undetermined.

Treatment of the sample: oral pan-JAK inhibitor, 5-10 mg twice daily. This CDR3 is 15 amino acids long. Germline CDR1 reads SGDLS; CDR2 reads YYNGEE. Trimming stripped 0 bases from V and 8 bases from J, with 16 bases between. In each case, RNA was isolated and then reverse transcribed into cDNA as the sequencing template. Profiling relied on immunoSEQ multiplex PCR, and the TCRdb table lists in-frame clones only, not all of them. The data contain some 150,000 clones, roughly 86% of them singletons. The genes are TRBV9 and TRBJ2-3; D possibly corresponds to TRBD1 (6 bases). The sample consisted of CD8+ T cells sorted from blood, taken at week 4, from a patient treated with tofacitinib. The TCR originated in a human donor with alopecia areata. CDR3 in amino acids: CASSVGTGLAATQYF. The CDR3, as DNA: TGTGCCAGCAGCGTAGGCACAGGGCTGGCTGCTACGCAGTATTTT.